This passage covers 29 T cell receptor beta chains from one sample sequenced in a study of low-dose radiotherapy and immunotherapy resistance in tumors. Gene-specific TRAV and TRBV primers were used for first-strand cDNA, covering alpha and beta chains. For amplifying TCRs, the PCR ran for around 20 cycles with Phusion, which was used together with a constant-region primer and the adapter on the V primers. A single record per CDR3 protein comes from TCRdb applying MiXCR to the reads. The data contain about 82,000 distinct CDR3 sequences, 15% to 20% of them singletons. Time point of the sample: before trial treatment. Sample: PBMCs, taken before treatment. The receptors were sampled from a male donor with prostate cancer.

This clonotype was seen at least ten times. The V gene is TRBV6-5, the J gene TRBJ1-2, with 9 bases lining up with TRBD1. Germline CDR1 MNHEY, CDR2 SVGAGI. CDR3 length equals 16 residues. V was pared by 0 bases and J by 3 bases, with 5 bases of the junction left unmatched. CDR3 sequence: CASSYSTTGGHYGYTF. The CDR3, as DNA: TGTGCCAGCAGTTACTCAACAACAGGGGGCCACTATGGCTACACCTTC.

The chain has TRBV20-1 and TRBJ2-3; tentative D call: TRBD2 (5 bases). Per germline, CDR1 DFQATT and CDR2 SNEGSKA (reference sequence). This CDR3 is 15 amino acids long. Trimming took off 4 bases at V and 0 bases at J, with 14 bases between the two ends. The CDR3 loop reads CSAINRGTSTDTQYF. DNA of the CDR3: TGCAGTGCTATTAACCGGGGTACTAGCACAGATACGCAGTATTTT.

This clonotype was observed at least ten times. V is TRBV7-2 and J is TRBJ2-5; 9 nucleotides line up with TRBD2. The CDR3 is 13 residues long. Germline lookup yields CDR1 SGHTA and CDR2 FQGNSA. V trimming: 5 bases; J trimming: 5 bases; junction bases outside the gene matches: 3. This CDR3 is CASSPSGGETQYF. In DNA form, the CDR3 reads TGTGCCAGCAGCCCAAGCGGGGGGGAGACCCAGTACTTC.

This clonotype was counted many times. CDR3 sequence (DNA): TGCGCCAGCAGTGTGGGCACCGGGGAGCTGTTTTTT. It yields the protein CASSVGTGELFF. The rearrangement uses TRBV10-1 and TRBJ2-2; no reliable D call. Germline loops: CDR1 WNHNN, CDR2 SYGVQD (reference sequence). The CDR3 extends over 12 amino acids. V lost 4 bases, J lost 4 bases, and 4 bases lay in between.

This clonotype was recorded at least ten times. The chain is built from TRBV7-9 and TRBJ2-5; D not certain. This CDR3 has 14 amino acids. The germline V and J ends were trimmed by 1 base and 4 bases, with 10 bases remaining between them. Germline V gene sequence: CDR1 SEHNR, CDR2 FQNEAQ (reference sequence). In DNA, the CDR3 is TGTGCCAGCAGCTTAGGACTTGACCCAGAGACCCAGTACTTC. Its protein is CASSLGLDPETQYF.

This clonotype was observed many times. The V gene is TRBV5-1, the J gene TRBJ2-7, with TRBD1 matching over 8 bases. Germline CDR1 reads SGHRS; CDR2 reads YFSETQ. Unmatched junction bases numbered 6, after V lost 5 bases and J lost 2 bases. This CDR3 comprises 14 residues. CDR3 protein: CASRSGTGAYEQYF. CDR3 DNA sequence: TGCGCCAGCAGGTCCGGGACAGGCGCCTACGAGCAGTACTTC.

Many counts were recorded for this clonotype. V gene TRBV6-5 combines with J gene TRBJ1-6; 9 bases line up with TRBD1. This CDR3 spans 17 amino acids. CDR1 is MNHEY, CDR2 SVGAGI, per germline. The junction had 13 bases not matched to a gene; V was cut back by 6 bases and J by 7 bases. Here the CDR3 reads CASRQGAAGVGNSPLHF. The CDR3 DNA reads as TGTGCCAGCAGACAGGGGGCAGCGGGGGTTGGCAATTCACCCCTCCACTTT.

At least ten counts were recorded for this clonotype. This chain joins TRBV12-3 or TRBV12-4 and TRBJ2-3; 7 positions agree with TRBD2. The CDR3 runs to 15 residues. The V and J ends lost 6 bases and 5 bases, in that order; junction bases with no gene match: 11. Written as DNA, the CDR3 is TGTGCCAGCAGCAGAGGACTAGAAGCATTAGATACGCAGTATTTT. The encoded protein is CASSRGLEALDTQYF.

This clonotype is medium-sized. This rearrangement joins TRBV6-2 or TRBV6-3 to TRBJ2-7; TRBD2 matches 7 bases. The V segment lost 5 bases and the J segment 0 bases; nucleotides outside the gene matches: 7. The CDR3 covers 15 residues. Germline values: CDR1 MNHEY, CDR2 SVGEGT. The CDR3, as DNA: TGTGCCAGCAGTGTCCGGACGGGAGGCTCCTACGAGCAGTACTTC. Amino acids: CASSVRTGGSYEQYF.

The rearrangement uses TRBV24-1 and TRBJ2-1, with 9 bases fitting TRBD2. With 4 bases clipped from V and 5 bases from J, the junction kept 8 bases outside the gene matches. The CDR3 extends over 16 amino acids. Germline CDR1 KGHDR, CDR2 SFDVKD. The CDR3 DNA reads TGTGCCACCAGTGAAACTCTAGCGGGACAACACAATGAGCAGTTCTTC. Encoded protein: CATSETLAGQHNEQFF.

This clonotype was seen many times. The CDR3 bases are TGTGCCAGCAGTGAGTGGGGGGGGACTAGTAACAATGAGCAGTTCTTC. Translated: CASSEWGGTSNNEQFF. The chain links TRBV2 to TRBJ2-1; 8 bases match TRBD2. Germline V gene sequence: CDR1 SNHLY, CDR2 FYNNEI. CDR3 length equals 16 residues. The trim removed 3 bases at V and 5 bases at J, leaving 9 bases unmatched. Together with reference TRBV2 and TRBJ2-1, the CDR3 gives the full variable domain: EPEVTQTPSHQVTQMGQEVILRCVPISNHLYFYWYRQILGQKVEFLVSFYNNEISEKSEIFDDQFSVERPDGSNFTLKIRSTKLEDSAMYFCASSEWGGTSNNEQFFGPGTRLTVL.

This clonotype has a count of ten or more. CDR3 residues: CASRPDSYGYTF. CDR3 coding DNA: TGCGCCAGCAGGCCGGACAGCTATGGCTACACCTTC. The chain employs TRBV5-1 and TRBJ1-2; TRBD1 is a possible D gene (6 bases). The V end lost 5 bases, the J end lost 4 bases, and 9 bases lay between the germline ends. The CDR3 sequence is 12 residues long. Germline V gene sequence: CDR1 SGHRS, CDR2 YFSETQ. Together with reference TRBV5-1 and TRBJ1-2, the CDR3 gives the full variable domain: KAGVTQTPRYLIKTRGQQVTLSCSPISGHRSVSWYQQTPGQGLQFLFEYFSETQRNKGNFPGRFSGRQFSNSRSEMNVSTLELGDSALYLCASRPDSYGYTFGSGTRLTVV.

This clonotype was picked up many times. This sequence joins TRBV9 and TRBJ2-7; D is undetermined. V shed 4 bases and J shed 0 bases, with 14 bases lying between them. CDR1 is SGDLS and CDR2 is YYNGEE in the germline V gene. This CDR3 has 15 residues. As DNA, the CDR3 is TGTGCCAGCAGCAGGCAAGGCGCCAGCTCCTACGAGCAGTACTTC. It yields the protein CASSRQGASSYEQYF.

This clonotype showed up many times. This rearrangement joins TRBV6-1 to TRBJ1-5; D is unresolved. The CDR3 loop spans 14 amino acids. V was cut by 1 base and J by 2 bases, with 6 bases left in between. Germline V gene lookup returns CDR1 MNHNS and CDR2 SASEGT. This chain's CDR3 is CASSEVQGNQPQHF. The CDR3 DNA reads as TGTGCCAGCAGTGAAGTTCAGGGCAATCAGCCCCAGCATTTT.

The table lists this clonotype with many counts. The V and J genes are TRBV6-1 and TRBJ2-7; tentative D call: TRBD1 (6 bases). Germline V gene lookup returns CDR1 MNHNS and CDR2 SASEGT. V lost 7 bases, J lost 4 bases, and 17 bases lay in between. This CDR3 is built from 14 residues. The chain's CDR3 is CASTKQGPPYEQYF. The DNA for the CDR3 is TGTGCCAGCACCAAACAGGGTCCCCCTTACGAGCAGTACTTC.

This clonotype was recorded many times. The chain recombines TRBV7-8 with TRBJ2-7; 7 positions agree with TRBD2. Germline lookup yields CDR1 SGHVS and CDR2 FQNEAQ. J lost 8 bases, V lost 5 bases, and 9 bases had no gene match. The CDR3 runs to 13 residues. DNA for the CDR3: TGTGCCAGCAGCCGGGGGAGGGACTTCCAGCAGTACTTC. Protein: CASSRGRDFQQYF.

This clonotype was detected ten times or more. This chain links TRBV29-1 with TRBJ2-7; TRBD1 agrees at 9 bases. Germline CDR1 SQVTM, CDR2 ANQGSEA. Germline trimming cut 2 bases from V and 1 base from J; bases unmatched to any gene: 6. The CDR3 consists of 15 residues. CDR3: CSVELTGGISYEQYF. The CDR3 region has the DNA TGCAGCGTTGAATTGACAGGGGGAATATCCTACGAGCAGTACTTC.

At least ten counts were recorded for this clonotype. CDR3 region: CASSSVIRNYGYTF. The CDR3 DNA follows: TGTGCCAGCAGCTCCGTTATTCGGAACTATGGCTACACCTTC. The J gene is TRBJ1-2, the V gene TRBV11-2, with unresolved D. Trimming left V 4 bases short and J 2 bases short, with 11 bases between. The germline V gene encodes CDR1 SGHAT and CDR2 FQNNGV. This CDR3 contains 14 residues. Based on the CDR3 plus reference TRBV11-2 and TRBJ1-2, the full variable domain is EAGVAQSPRYKIIEKRQSVAFWCNPISGHATLYWYQQILGQGPKLLIQFQNNGVVDDSQLPKDRFSAERLKGVDSTLKIQPAKLEDSAVYLCASSSVIRNYGYTFGSGTRLTVV.

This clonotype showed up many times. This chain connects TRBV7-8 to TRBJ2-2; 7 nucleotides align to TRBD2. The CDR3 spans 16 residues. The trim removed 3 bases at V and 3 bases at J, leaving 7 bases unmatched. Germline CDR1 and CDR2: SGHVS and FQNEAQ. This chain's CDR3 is CASSFQSGTYTGELFF. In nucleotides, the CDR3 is TGTGCCAGCAGCTTCCAAAGCGGGACCTACACCGGGGAGCTGTTTTTT.

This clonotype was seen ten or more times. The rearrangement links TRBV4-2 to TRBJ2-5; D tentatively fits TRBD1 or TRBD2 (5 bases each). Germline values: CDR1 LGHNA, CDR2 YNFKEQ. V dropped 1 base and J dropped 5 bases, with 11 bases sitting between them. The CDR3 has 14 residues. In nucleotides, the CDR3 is TGTGCCAGCAGCCAAGTGTCAGGGAGTGAGACCCAGTACTTC. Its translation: CASSQVSGSETQYF.

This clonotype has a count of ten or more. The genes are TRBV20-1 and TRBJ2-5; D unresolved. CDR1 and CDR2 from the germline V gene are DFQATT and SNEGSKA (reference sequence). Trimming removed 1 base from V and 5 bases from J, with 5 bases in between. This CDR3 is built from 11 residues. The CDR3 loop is CSARGRETQYF. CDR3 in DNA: TGCAGTGCTAGAGGGCGTGAGACCCAGTACTTC.

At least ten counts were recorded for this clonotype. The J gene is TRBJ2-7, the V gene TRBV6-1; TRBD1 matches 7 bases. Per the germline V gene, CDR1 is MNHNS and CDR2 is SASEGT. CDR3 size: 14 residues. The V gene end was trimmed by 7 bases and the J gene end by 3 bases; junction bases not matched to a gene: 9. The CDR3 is CASTQQGSVYEQYF. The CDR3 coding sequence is TGTGCCAGCACCCAACAGGGGTCGGTCTACGAGCAGTACTTC.

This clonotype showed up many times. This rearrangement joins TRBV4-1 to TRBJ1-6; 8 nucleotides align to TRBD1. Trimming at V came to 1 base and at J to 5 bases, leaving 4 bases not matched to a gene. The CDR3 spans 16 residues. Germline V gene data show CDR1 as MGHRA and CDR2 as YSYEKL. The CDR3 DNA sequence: TGCGCCAGCAGCCAAGGAAACAGGGGGGATAATTCACCCCTCCACTTT. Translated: CASSQGNRGDNSPLHF.

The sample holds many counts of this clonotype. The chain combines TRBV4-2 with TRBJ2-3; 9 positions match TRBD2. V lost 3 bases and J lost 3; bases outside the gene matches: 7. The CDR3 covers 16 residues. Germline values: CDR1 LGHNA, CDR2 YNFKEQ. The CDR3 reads CASSHAGSGGTDTQYF. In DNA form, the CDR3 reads TGTGCCAGCAGCCATGCTGGGAGCGGGGGGACAGATACGCAGTATTTT.

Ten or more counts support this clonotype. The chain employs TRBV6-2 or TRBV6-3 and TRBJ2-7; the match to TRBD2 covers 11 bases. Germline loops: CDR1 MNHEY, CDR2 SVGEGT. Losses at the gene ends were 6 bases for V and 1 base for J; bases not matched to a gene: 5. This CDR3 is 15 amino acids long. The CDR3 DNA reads TGTGCCAGCAGACTAGCGGGAGTCGGATCCTACGAGCAGTACTTC. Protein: CASRLAGVGSYEQYF.

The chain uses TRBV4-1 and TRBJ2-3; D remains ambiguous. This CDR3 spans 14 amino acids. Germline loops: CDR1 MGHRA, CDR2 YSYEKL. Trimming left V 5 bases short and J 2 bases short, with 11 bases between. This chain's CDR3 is CASSGAGTTDTQYF. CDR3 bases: TGCGCCAGCAGCGGAGCCGGCACCACAGATACGCAGTATTTT.

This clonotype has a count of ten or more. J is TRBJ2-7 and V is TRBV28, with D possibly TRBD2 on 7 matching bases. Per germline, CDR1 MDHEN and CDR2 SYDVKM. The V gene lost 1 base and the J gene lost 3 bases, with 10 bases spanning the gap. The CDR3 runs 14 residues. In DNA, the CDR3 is TGTGCCAGCAGTTTATACAGGGAGGGCTACGAGCAGTACTTC. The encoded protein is CASSLYREGYEQYF.

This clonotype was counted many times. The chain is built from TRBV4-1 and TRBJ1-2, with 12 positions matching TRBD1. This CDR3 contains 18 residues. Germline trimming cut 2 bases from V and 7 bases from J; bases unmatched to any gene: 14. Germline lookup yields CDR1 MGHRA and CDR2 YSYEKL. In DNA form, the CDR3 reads TGCGCCAGCAGCCAATTATTGGGGGGACAGGGGGCGGTTGGTGGCTACACCTTC. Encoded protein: CASSQLLGGQGAVGGYTF.

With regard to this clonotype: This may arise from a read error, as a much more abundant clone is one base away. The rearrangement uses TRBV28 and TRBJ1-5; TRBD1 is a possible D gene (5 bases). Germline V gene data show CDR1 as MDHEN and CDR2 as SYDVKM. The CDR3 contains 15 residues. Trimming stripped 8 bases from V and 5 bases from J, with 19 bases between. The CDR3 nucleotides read TGTGCCAGCGGCCCCCCCTTGGGGCAGTATCAGCCCCAGCATTTT. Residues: CASGPPLGQYQPQHF. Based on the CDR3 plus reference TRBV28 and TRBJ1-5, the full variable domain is DVKVTQSSRYLVKRTGEKVFLECVQDMDHENMFWYRQDPGLGLRLIYFSYDVKMKEKGDIPEGYSVSREKKERFSLILESASTNQTSMYLCASGPPLGQYQPQHFGDGTRLSIL.